This T cell receptor beta chain was recovered during a study of T cell responses to AZD1222 COVID-19 vaccine. Study background: Pooling was applied to second doses at about 4 or about 12 weeks.

Here immunoSEQ multiplex PCR was the method, and the copy in TCRdb shows in-frame clones only, minus some. The sample has about 130,000 clones; 86% are singletons. Regarding the study as a whole: Donors were largely white British and mainly female; clonal diversity was possibly underestimated. Dominant CD4 TCR responses targeted spike regions 160-218 and 743-854.

This CDR3 has 17 amino acids. After removal of 0 bases from V and 0 bases from J, the junction contained 4 bases not matched to a gene. Per the germline V gene, CDR1 is SGDLS and CDR2 is YYNGEE. Remarks on this clone: Its antigen is unknown.

This sample comprised peripheral blood, obtained on day 0 of AZD1222 vaccination. The sequence derives from an adult in good health. V gene TRBV9 combines with J gene TRBJ2-5, with TRBD2 matching over 11 bases. The CDR3 nucleotides read TGTGCCAGCAGCGTAGAAGGGACTAGCGGTTACCAAGAGACCCAGTACTTC. Its protein product is CASSVEGTSGYQETQYF.